The 26 T cell receptor beta chains below come from one sample, sequenced in a study of tumor T cells in aggressive B-cell lymphoma. Clones were sequenced by immunoSEQ multiplex PCR, and TCRdb holds only the in-frame ones, with some missing. The sample holds about 3,100 clones; over 70% are singletons and the top ten take roughly 19%. Sequenced material: tumor tissue. The receptors originated from an adult with diffuse large B cell lymphoma.

In this sample, this clone turned up a few times. The gene calls are TRBV18 and TRBJ2-2, with D perhaps matching TRBD2 (6 bases). V was cut by 3 bases and J by 9 bases, with 11 bases left in between. CDR1 and CDR2 from the germline V gene are KGHSH and LQKENI. This CDR3 has 13 residues. The CDR3 loop is CASSPRLDRELFF. The CDR3 bases are TGTGCCAGCTCACCGAGACTAGACCGGGAGCTGTTTTTT.

The gene calls are TRBV4-2 and TRBJ1-1; D perhaps matches TRBD1 (5 bases). The germline V gene encodes CDR1 LGHNA and CDR2 YNFKEQ. Trimming removed 3 bases from V and 1 base from J, with 6 bases in between. The CDR3 loop spans 13 amino acids. CDR3: CASSQTENTEAFF. The CDR3 DNA follows: TGTGCCAGCAGCCAGACAGAGAACACTGAAGCTTTCTTT.

This clone was found once. The rearrangement uses TRBV19 and TRBJ1-6; 7 bases are shared with TRBD1. V dropped 8 bases and J dropped 7; count of bases not matched to a gene: 8. Germline loops: CDR1 LNHDA, CDR2 SQIVND (reference sequence). The CDR3 covers 14 residues. CDR3 protein: CASGDRDSNSPLHF. CDR3 nucleotides: TGTGCCAGTGGCGACAGGGATTCGAATTCACCCCTCCACTTT.

This chain joins TRBV19 and TRBJ2-6; 7 bases agree with TRBD2. Germline CDR1 LNHDA, CDR2 SQIVND (reference sequence). The V and J ends lost 3 bases and 0 bases, in that order; junction bases with no gene match: 8. The CDR3 loop spans 18 amino acids. CDR3 residues: CASSISAGVLSGANVLTF. CDR3 sequence (DNA): TGTGCCAGTAGTATCTCGGCGGGGGTGCTCTCTGGGGCCAACGTCCTGACTTTC.

This clone was counted between two and nine times. CDR3 in DNA: TGTGCCAGCAGCTTATTTCAGGGCTCCTACGAGCAGTACTTC. Amino acids: CASSLFQGSYEQYF. The rearrangement joins TRBV7-3 to TRBJ2-7; D possibly corresponds to TRBD1 (5 bases). Trimming shortened V by 2 bases and J by 0 bases, and 8 bases separated the two germline ends. The CDR3 spans 14 residues. Germline lookup yields CDR1 SGHTA and CDR2 FQGTGA. The complete variable domain, with remaining parts taken from reference TRBV7-3 and TRBJ2-7, reads GAGVSQTPSNKVTEKGKYVELRCDPISGHTALYWYRQSLGQGPEFLIYFQGTGAADDSGLPNDRFFAVRPEGSVSTLKIQRTERGDSAVYLCASSLFQGSYEQYFGPGTRLTVT.

The rearrangement joins TRBV28 to TRBJ2-7; D is unclear. The CDR3 is 13 residues long. The V end lost 5 bases, the J end lost 1 base, and 9 bases lay between the germline ends. The germline gives CDR1 MDHEN, CDR2 SYDVKM. The chain's CDR3 is CASSLGQSYEQYF. CDR3 nucleotide sequence: TGTGCCAGCAGTCTAGGCCAGTCCTACGAGCAGTACTTC.

V gene TRBV19 combines with J gene TRBJ1-1, with 8 bases fitting TRBD1. The V segment lost 2 bases and the J segment 4 bases; nucleotides outside the gene matches: 0. The germline CDR1 and CDR2 sequences are LNHDA and SQIVND (reference sequence). The CDR3 consists of 13 residues. The CDR3: CASSITGGTEAFF. The CDR3 nucleotides read TGTGCCAGTAGTATAACAGGGGGCACTGAAGCTTTCTTT.

This chain connects TRBV7-7 to TRBJ2-1, with a tentative D call TRBD1 (5 bases). This CDR3 is 17 amino acids long. The germline V gene encodes CDR1 SSHAT and CDR2 FNYEAQ (reference sequence). Trimming left V 1 base short and J 0 bases short, with 13 bases between. The CDR3 protein is CASSLEAGRSSYNEQFF. The CDR3 nucleotides read TGTGCCAGCAGCTTAGAAGCAGGGCGGAGCTCCTACAATGAGCAGTTCTTC.

The chain combines TRBV27 with TRBJ1-6; maybe TRBD1 (5 bases). The length of the CDR3 is 16 residues. CDR1 MNHEY and CDR2 SMNVEV come from the germline V gene (reference sequence). Trimming took 2 bases from V and 7 from J, leaving 15 bases between them. The CDR3 nucleotides read TGTGCCAGCAGTTTAGTCCGGTGGGGCAAAAATTCACCCCTCCACTTT. Translating gives CASSLVRWGKNSPLHF.

Note on this clone: One junction end disagrees with the germline gene, perhaps due to a read error. The V and J genes are TRBV19 and TRBJ2-4, with D possibly being TRBD1 (6 bases). This CDR3 is 11 amino acids long. Germline-derived CDR1 and CDR2 are LNHDA and SQIVND (reference sequence). The CDR3 is CASRLAGVTNF. In DNA, the CDR3 is TGTGCCAGCCGCCTTGCAGGGGTGACGAACTTC.

The V gene is TRBV5-6, the J gene TRBJ2-7; possible D gene TRBD2, 5 bases. The CDR3 sequence is 15 residues long. Deletions cut 0 bases from V and 5 bases from J, with 15 bases between. Per germline, CDR1 SGHDT and CDR2 YYEEEE. For the CDR3, the DNA is TGTGCCAGCAGCTTGGATGAGGGCGCAGATCACGAGCAGTACTTC. This sequence encodes CASSLDEGADHEQYF.

This chain uses TRBV14 with TRBJ1-5, with unresolved D. The germline gives CDR1 SGHDN, CDR2 FVKESK. The CDR3 sequence is 13 residues long. V dropped 3 bases and J dropped 4 bases, with 7 bases sitting between them. The CDR3 spells CASSQAWNQPQHF. CDR3 coding DNA: TGTGCCAGCAGCCAGGCATGGAATCAGCCCCAGCATTTT.

The rearrangement links TRBV10-1 to TRBJ1-1; D perhaps matches TRBD1 (6 bases). V shed 3 bases and J shed 4 bases, with 9 bases lying between them. The CDR3 runs to 13 residues. The germline V gene encodes CDR1 WNHNN and CDR2 SYGVQD (reference sequence). The CDR3 DNA sequence: TGCGCCAGCAGTGATGGCAGGGGCACTGAAGCTTTCTTT. This gives the protein CASSDGRGTEAFF.

This rearrangement joins TRBV9 to TRBJ2-2, with no clear D. The germline gives CDR1 SGDLS, CDR2 YYNGEE. Trimming removed 0 bases at V and 7 bases at J, with 7 bases between. The CDR3 has 13 amino acids. The CDR3 nucleotides are TGTGCCAGCAGCGTAGCAGGCTACGGGGAGCTGTTTTTT. Translating it yields CASSVAGYGELFF.

In this sample, this clone turned up once. CDR3 in amino acids: CASSVDRDNTEAFF. The CDR3 DNA reads TGTGCCAGCAGCGTGGACAGGGATAACACTGAAGCTTTCTTT. The chain is built from TRBV2 and TRBJ1-1; 8 bases map to TRBD1. Germline values: CDR1 SNHLY, CDR2 FYNNEI. V dropped 6 bases and J dropped 2; count of bases not matched to a gene: 5. The CDR3 covers 14 residues. The complete variable domain, with remaining parts taken from reference TRBV2 and TRBJ1-1, reads EPEVTQTPSHQVTQMGQEVILRCVPISNHLYFYWYRQILGQKVEFLVSFYNNEISEKSEIFDDQFSVERPDGSNFTLKIRSTKLEDSAMYFCASSVDRDNTEAFFGQGTRLTVV.

The CDR3 region is CASSENQGGVGNTIYF. In DNA form, the CDR3 reads TGTGCCAGCAGCGAAAACCAGGGGGGCGTTGGAAACACCATATATTTT. The chain recombines TRBV7-2 with TRBJ1-3, with 7 bases identical to TRBD1. Germline CDR1 is SGHTA and CDR2 is FQGNSA. J was trimmed by 3 bases and V by 5 bases; bases with no gene match: 10. This CDR3 has 16 residues.

The chain has TRBV27 and TRBJ1-1; D uncertain. V lost 7 bases to trimming and J lost 1 base, with 22 bases between them. Per germline, CDR1 MNHEY and CDR2 SMNVEV (reference sequence). This CDR3 contains 17 residues. The CDR3 spells CASTDWRGGRSNTEAFF. The CDR3 nucleotides read TGTGCCAGCACCGACTGGCGTGGAGGACGGTCGAACACTGAAGCTTTCTTT.

The chain is built from TRBV5-5 and TRBJ1-1; D is unclear. V was trimmed by 1 base and J by 11 bases, leaving 9 bases between them. Germline CDR1 reads SGHKS; CDR2 reads YYEKEE (reference sequence). The CDR3 sequence is 11 residues long. The CDR3 bases are TGTGCCAGCAGCTTGATCAGCAGGGCTTTCTTT. It yields the protein CASSLISRAFF.

Only a few counts were recorded for this clone. The chain uses TRBV29-1 and TRBJ1-2, with D perhaps matching TRBD1 (6 bases). The V gene's germline CDR1 is SQVTM and CDR2 ANQGSEA. The CDR3 has 12 amino acids. The germline V and J ends were trimmed by 4 bases and 8 bases, with 14 bases remaining between them. The CDR3 DNA is TGCAGCGTTGGGCCAACAGGGCTCGGCTACACCTTC. This sequence encodes CSVGPTGLGYTF.

About this clone: At one end, the junction sequence differs from germline, possibly due to a read error. The rearrangement links TRBV11-3 to TRBJ2-3, with 7 bases matching TRBD2. In germline, CDR1 is SGHNT, CDR2 YENEEA. The CDR3 runs 16 residues. CDR3: CASSRTSGTNTDMQYF. Here the CDR3 DNA reads TGTGCCAGCAGTCGTACCTCCGGGACTAATACAGATATGCAGTATTTT.

The rearrangement uses TRBV6-5 and TRBJ1-4; tentatively, D is TRBD1 (6 bases). The germline V gene has CDR1 MNHEY and CDR2 SVGAGI. Deletions cut 1 base from V and 7 bases from J, with 13 bases between. This CDR3 contains 15 residues. CDR3 DNA: TGTGCCAGCAGTTACTATCGTACAGGGCGTGAAAAACTGTTTTTT. Its protein is CASSYYRTGREKLFF.

Remarks on this clone: One end of the junction is discordant with germline, which a read error may explain. This sample also contains other DNA sequences that code for the same CDR3. This chain joins TRBV6-1 and TRBJ1-3; D gene uncertain. Germline lookup yields CDR1 MNHNS and CDR2 SASEGT. The CDR3 totals 16 residues. CDR3 residues: CASSGRIFYSGNTIYF. The DNA of the CDR3 is TGCGCCAGCAGTGGCAGAATTTTTTACTCTGGAAACACCATATATTTT.

The chain joins TRBV6-1 to TRBJ2-3; D perhaps matches TRBD1 (5 bases). Germline-derived CDR1 and CDR2 are MNHNS and SASEGT. V was trimmed by 4 bases and J by 3 bases, leaving 8 bases between them. The length of the CDR3 is 13 residues. The CDR3 is CASSGQGTDTQYF. The DNA of the CDR3 is TGTGCCAGCAGTGGGCAGGGAACAGATACGCAGTATTTT.

This rearrangement joins TRBV10-3 to TRBJ1-1; possibly TRBD1 for D (6 bases). Germline CDR1 ENHRY, CDR2 SYGVKD. The length of the CDR3 is 14 residues. Trimming removed 5 bases at V and 1 base at J, with 11 bases between. CDR3 sequence (DNA): TGTGCCATCAGTAGGACAGCTAAGAACACTGAAGCTTTCTTT. Translation: CAISRTAKNTEAFF.

This clone was detected a few times. CDR3 in DNA: TGTGCCAGTAGTAGACTAGCGGGAGTGTATAATGAGCAGTTCTTC. It is translated as CASSRLAGVYNEQFF. This rearrangement joins TRBV19 to TRBJ2-1; 12 nucleotides align to TRBD2. The CDR3 runs to 15 residues. The germline CDR1 and CDR2 sequences are LNHDA and SQIVND (reference sequence). Trimming cost V 4 bases and J 7 bases; bases outside gene matches: 5.

This chain joins TRBV7-3 and TRBJ1-1; perhaps TRBD1 as D (5 bases). The germline gives CDR1 SGHTA, CDR2 FQGTGA. This CDR3 spans 13 amino acids. Trimming pared 4 bases from V and 5 bases from J, leaving 11 bases between. This CDR3 is CASSSQGGTEAFF. The CDR3 DNA sequence: TGTGCCAGCAGCTCCCAGGGTGGAACTGAAGCTTTCTTT.